This TCR beta chain was sequenced in a study of cytomegalovirus exposure and HLA in healthy donors (dated by TCRdb to the late 2010s). Regarding the study in general: An earlier analysis of 550 to 700 of the donors reported 250 to 350 Gb of sequence data and approximately 110 million unique TCR beta sequences from 190 million or so T cells. An early release covering roughly 600 HLA-typed donors comprised 250 to 350 gigabases of sequencing data and around 86 million unique TCR sequences. The genetic ancestry cluster associated with self-reported Caucasian donors included about four fifths of the approximately 410 genotyped donors. The study aimed to test whether signatures of past pathogen exposure could be identified by cataloging public T cell receptors. The study used immunosequencing to profile the T cell repertoires of approximately 650 subjects and linked those repertoires to cytomegalovirus serostatus. Along with the approximately 700-subject first cohort, a separate validation cohort of around 110 different subjects was used. To predict cytomegalovirus infection status, the study brought together high-throughput TCR immunosequencing, statistical association of individual TCRs with disease status, and machine learning. A later analysis re-examined previously published TCR beta repertoires from 500 to 700 donors and added high-resolution HLA genotyping to investigate patterns of TCR occurrence. In the later analysis, no new phenotypic data were used to find candidate immune exposures; instead, reliance was placed on TCR beta sequences and their occurrence across donors. An earlier analysis of about 600 of the donors used high-throughput TCR beta sequencing to judge whether each TCR beta V gene segment behaved as functional or pseudogenic. Alongside the repertoire data, information on donor age, sex, ethnicity and CMV serostatus was compiled. A later genetic analysis took genome-wide SNP genotypes for about 55% of the roughly 700 donors and used that subset as a discovery cohort. All discovery cohort repertoires had been generated on a single sequencing platform. Class I and class II HLA loci were covered by the typing at four-digit resolution. The number of typed donors differed by locus: about 620-630 for A, B, C, DRB1 and DQB1; 522 for DQA1; fewer than 610 for DPA1; and about 450 for DPB1. Because of strong linkage in the cohort, 5 or 6 DR-DQ haplotypes were treated as single units for association and clustering. On average, about 240,000 unique TCR beta nucleotide sequences were sequenced per donor among some 420 genotyped donors of the cohort, with 15% to 20% of those sequences being non-productive.

The library was generated by the immunoSEQ multiplex PCR assay. For the multiplex PCR, a mixture combining 60 forward primers for TCR Vbeta segments and 13 reverse primers for TCR Jbeta segments was used. A multiplex PCR assay on genomic DNA amplified the CDR3 region of rearranged TCR beta genes. On the Illumina HiSeq System, the amplified TCR beta libraries were sequenced as 87-base-pair reads. Turning to the authors' computational methods: A later analysis counted about 82 million unique TCR beta chains across the 550 to 800 repertoires, and 9.5 million to 11 million of these chains were shared by at least two donors. A nearest-neighbor algorithm error-corrected the raw reads and collapsed the reads into unique sequences, merging closely related sequences to remove PCR and sequencing errors. V, D and J gene segments were assigned by aligning CDR3 sequences to IMGT reference sequences. For a sequence to be retained, a match of at least six nucleotides was required to both a V gene segment and a J gene segment. A rearrangement counted as productive if the CDR3 had no stop codons and remained in frame with V and J, and every other rearrangement counted as non-productive. Following IMGT convention, CDR3 was defined as the stretch from the second conserved V-encoded cysteine up to the conserved J-encoded phenylalanine. Sequences without an unambiguous match to a single V gene segment were excluded from the earlier analysis of about 600 of the donors. An earlier analysis of 587 of the donors classified V segments as functional when productive rearrangements were above 56.7% and as segregating when the standard deviation between donors was above 5%. To diagnose cytomegalovirus status from the catalog of TCR beta chain sequences, a statistical classification framework was built. A later analysis assigned V and J genes by comparing TCR nucleotide sequences with IMGT/GENE-DB human TR gene sequences. The TCRdist pipeline was used in a later analysis to assign CDR3 sequences and most-parsimonious VDJ recombination scenarios. In a later analysis, every TCR beta chain was defined by the combination of its CDR3 amino acid sequence and its V-gene family, and reads without a unique V-gene family were dropped. In a later analysis, nearly 600 highly shared, low-generation-probability nucleotide sequences were removed to address suspected cross-contamination and a sequencing artifact. In a later analysis, a clonal expansion index for each public chain was calculated from normalized within-repertoire ranks of inferred template counts. In a later analysis, generation probabilities were computed using a VDJ recombination model fitted to out-of-frame rearrangements, and the results were checked against IGoR. In a later analysis, TCR-TCR, TCR-HLA and TCR-CMV co-occurrence was scored with hypergeometric tests, and a repertoire-size bias correction was applied to TCR pairs. In a later analysis, false discovery rates were estimated by permuting HLA or CMV assignments 20 times. In a later analysis, co-occurring TCRs were grouped using DBSCAN, with TCRdist sequence similarity added in when clustering inside HLA-allele-positive subsets. Repertoires with fewer than 30,000 or more than 120,000 public chains were left out of co-occurrence clustering, as were five repertoires with anomalous nucleotide sharing. The clones in this table, taken by TCRdb from immuneACCESS, are in-frame only. Not every clone is retained; where verified, under half of the shortfall comes from an unresolved V gene, and the cause of the rest is unknown. V and J calls and clone size are given by that table; D and trimming were obtained from the DNA. Across this sample there are more than 150,000 clones, with approximately 80% seen only once. The top ten clonotypes cover roughly 6.4% of the sample.

The paper's findings and limits, for the study overall: According to a later analysis, most CMV-associated TCR beta chains appeared to be HLA-restricted, and the HLA associations seemed to be driven largely by CMV exposure. Because counts were too low, about 18 rarely observed V segments, including chromosome 9 orphons, were left out of the earlier analysis of over 550 of the donors. A cluster of highly shared sequence variants was judged likely to be a technical artifact of the sequencing pipeline. V-gene and J-gene trimming of TCR beta chains was associated with a missense DCLRE1C variant in a later genetic analysis, and the association was replicated in an independent cohort. A later analysis reported that several top co-occurrence clusters appeared linked to parvovirus B19, influenza, CMV and Epstein-Barr virus. A later analysis associated 17,000 or so TCR beta sequences with specific HLA alleles at a false discovery rate of 0.05. In this cohort, only TCR beta chains were sequenced, and detectable features were limited by the absence of alpha or paired-chain data. In both the original and validation cohorts, the classifier was reported to diagnose cytomegalovirus status with high specificity and sensitivity. In a later analysis, HLA-associated TCR beta chains were found to be more clonally expanded and to have lower generation probabilities than equally common non-associated chains. Broadly in line with IMGT annotations, most TCR beta V segments showed up in productive rearrangements about 87% or about 30% of the time in an earlier analysis of 450 to 750 of the donors. In a later analysis, TCR association rates were found to vary across HLA loci, with the most associated TCRs seen for DRB1 alleles and the fewest for HLA-C alleles. The study gave a list of under 200 TCR beta chains associated with cytomegalovirus. Sequencing depth was assumed to be roughly uniform across donors in the presence/absence analyses, though that assumption may not hold. A further reported finding was that TCR beta sequences accurately predicted the HLA-A and HLA-B alleles for most subjects in the first cohort. Because HLA typing was unavailable for some donors at each locus, only the typed subset was used in association tests. It was suggested by the authors that the approach could potentially be generalized to other disease states and immunological phenotypes. Correlated functional status among segregating V segments might reflect linkage disequilibrium, but an unknown experimental factor could not be ruled out. The 87-base-pair reads could not distinguish some IMGT-functional V segments, including TRBV6-2 and TRBV6-3, so those segments were excluded. When HLA alleles, especially DR and DQ, strongly co-occurred, attributing TCR associations to individual alleles was difficult. Compared with the approximately 700-donor mean, donors in an Asian-associated ancestry cluster had fewer N-insertions in productive TCRs, according to a later genetic analysis. The only immune exposure information available for the cohort was CMV serostatus. A few of the identified cytomegalovirus-associated TCR beta chains were confirmed in vitro to be specific for cytomegalovirus antigens. Most TCR sequences were observed very rarely across donors, whereas some public TCRs were present in many individuals.

Including the terminal cysteine and phenylalanine, the CDR3 comprises 19 residues. The entry retains the CDR3 DNA only, 57 bases that are in frame from base 1. For CDR1 and CDR2, the germline V gene (reference sequence) lists SEHNR and FQNEAQ. The cohort comprised fewer than 700 healthy bone marrow donors. Cohort members were all nominally healthy when sampled, although unrecorded immune exposures were likely present. The donor was CMV seropositive and was included in the group of about 290 seropositive cohort members. Each donor provided a peripheral blood sample, and peripheral blood mononuclear cells were used for TCR beta sequencing. Genomic DNA was extracted from the blood cell samples with the Qiagen DNeasy Blood Extraction Kit. As regards this clone: This clone's antigen is unknown. One end of the junction does not line up with germline, which may come from a read error.

The chain links TRBV7-9 with TRBJ2-1; 11 junctional bases match TRBD2. Sequencing used PBMCs. The clonotype comes from a woman aged 40 to 50 in good health and CMV-seropositive. The bases are TGTTCCAGCAGCTTAGTGCTAGCGGGGGGCCGTAGATCCTACAATGAGCAGTTCTTC. The encoded protein is CSSSLVLAGGRRSYNEQFF.